This TCR beta chain came from a study of regulatory T cells in long-lasting Graves disease. Study context: Persistent Graves' disease denoted over 5 years of antithyroid drugs plus positive TSH receptor antibodies.

Whole-study findings and limits: Persistent Graves' disease cases displayed lower TCR diversity than newly diagnosed ones.

As concerns this clonotype: Its antigen remains unidentified.

The TCR beta library used iRepertoire HTBI primers with Arm-PCR amplification of CDR3. TCRdb recomputed calls from the multiplex PCR reads with MiXCR, one row per CDR3 protein. Of around 500,000 distinct CDR3 sequences listed, less than 25% were seen once; the top ten hold roughly 8%. Time point specified: persistent/refractory GD, antithyroid drugs over 5 years with positive TRAb. From PBMCs, RNA was extracted and then used to make the TCR library. Per the germline V gene, CDR1 is MNHNS and CDR2 is SASEGT. Trimming shortened V by 5 bases and J by 6 bases, and 14 bases separated the two germline ends. This CDR3 has 13 residues.

The chain carries TRBV6-1 and TRBJ2-7; D not resolved. The sequencing used peripheral blood mononuclear cells (PBMCs), collected when the disease was refractory, from a patient treated with antithyroid drugs. This clonotype was sampled from a female donor with Graves disease. This CDR3 is CASSPANVGEQYF. CDR3 coding DNA: TGTGCCAGCAGTCCTGCCAACGTTGGCGAGCAGTACTTC.